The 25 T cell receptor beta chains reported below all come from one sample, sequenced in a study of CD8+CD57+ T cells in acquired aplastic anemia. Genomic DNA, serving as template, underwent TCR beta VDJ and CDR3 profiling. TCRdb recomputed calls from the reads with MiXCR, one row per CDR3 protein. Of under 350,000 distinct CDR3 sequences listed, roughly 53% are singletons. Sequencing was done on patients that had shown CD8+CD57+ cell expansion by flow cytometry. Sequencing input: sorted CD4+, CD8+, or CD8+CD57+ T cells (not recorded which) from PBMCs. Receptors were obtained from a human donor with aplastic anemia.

The CDR3 DNA follows: TGTGCCAGTAGCCTCAGACAGGGCACTGAAGCTTTCTTT. This sequence encodes CASSLRQGTEAFF. The chain recombines TRBV19 with TRBJ1-1; 7 bases map to TRBD1. The germline V gene has CDR1 LNHDA and CDR2 SQIVND (reference sequence). V was clipped by 6 bases and J by 4 bases; unmatched bases: 5. The CDR3 has 13 residues. The complete variable domain, with remaining parts taken from reference TRBV19 and TRBJ1-1, reads DGGITQSPKYLFRKEGQNVTLSCEQNLNHDAMYWYRQDPGQGLRLIYYSQIVNDFQKGDIAEGYSVSREKKESFPLTVTSAQKNPTAFYLCASSLRQGTEAFFGQGTRLTVV.

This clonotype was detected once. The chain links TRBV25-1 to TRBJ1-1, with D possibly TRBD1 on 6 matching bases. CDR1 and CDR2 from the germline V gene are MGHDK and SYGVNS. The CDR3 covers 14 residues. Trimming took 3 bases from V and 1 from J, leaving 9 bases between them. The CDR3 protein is CASSDPTGNTEAFF. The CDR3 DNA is TGTGCCAGCAGTGACCCGACAGGGAACACTGAAGCTTTCTTT.

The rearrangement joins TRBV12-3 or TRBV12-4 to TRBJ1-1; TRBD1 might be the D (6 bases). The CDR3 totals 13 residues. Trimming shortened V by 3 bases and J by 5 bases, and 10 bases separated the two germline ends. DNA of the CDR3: TGTGCCAGCAGTTTGAACAGGGCGACTGAAGCTTTCTTT. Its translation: CASSLNRATEAFF.

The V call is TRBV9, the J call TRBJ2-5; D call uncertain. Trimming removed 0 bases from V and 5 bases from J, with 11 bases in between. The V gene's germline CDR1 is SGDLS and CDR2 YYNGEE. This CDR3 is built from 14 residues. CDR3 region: CASSVGGVLETQYF. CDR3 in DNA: TGTGCCAGCAGCGTAGGTGGGGTACTGGAGACCCAGTACTTC.

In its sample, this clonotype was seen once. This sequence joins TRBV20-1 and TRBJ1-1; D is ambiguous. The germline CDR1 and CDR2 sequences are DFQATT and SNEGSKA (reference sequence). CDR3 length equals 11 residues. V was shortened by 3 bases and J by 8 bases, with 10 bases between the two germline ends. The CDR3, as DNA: TGCAGTGCTAGTCGGGGTGCCGAAGCTTTCTTT. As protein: CSASRGAEAFF.

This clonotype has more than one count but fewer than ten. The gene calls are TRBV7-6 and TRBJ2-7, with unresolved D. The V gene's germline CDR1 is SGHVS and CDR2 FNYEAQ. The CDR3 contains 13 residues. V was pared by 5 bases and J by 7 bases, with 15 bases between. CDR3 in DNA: TGTGCCAGCAGCCCCGGGTTCCCCGTGGAGCAGTACTTC. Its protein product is CASSPGFPVEQYF.

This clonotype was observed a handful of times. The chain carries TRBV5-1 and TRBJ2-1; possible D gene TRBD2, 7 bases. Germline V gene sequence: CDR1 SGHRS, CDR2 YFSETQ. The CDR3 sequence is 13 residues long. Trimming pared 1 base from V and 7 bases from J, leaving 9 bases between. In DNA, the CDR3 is TGCGCCAGCAGCTTGAGGGGGGGGAATGAGCAGTTCTTC. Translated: CASSLRGGNEQFF.

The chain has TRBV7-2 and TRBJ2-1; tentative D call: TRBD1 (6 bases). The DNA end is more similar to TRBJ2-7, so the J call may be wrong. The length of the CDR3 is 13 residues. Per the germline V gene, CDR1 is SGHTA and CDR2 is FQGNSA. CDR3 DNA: TGTGCCAGCAGGGAAACAGGGTTTAATGAGCAGTACTTC. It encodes CASRETGFNEQYF.

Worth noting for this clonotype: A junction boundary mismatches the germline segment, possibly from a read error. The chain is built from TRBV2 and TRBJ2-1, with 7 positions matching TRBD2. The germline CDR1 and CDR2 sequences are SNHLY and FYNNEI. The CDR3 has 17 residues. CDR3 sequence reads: CATSDPGLVGSYNEQFF. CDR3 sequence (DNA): TGTGCCACCAGTGATCCCGGACTAGTTGGCTCCTACAATGAGCAGTTCTTC.

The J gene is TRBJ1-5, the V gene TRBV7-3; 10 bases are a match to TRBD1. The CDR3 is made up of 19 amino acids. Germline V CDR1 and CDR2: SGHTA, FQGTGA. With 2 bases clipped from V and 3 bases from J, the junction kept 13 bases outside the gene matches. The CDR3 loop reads CASSLAQLTGTGDNQPQHF. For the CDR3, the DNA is TGTGCCAGCAGCTTAGCGCAGCTTACCGGGACAGGGGACAATCAGCCCCAGCATTTT.

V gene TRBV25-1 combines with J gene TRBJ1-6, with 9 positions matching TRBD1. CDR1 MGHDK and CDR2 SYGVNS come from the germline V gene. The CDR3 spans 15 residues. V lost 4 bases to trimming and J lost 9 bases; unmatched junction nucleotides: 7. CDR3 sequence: CASSATGQGGSPLHF. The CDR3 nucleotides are TGTGCCAGCAGTGCAACGGGACAGGGCGGTTCACCCCTCCACTTT.

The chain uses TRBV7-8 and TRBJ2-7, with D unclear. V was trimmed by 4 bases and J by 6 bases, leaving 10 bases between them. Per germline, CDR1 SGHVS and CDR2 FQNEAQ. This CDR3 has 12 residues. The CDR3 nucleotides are TGTGCCAGCAGCTACGACGTAGGCGAGCAGTACTTC. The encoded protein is CASSYDVGEQYF.

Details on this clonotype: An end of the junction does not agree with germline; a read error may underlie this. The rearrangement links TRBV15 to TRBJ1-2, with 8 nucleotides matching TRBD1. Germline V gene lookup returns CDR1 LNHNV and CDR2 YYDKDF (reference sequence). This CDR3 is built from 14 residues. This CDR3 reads CATSRETGDYGYTF. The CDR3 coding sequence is TGTGCCACCAGCCGAGAGACAGGGGACTATGGCTACACCTTC.

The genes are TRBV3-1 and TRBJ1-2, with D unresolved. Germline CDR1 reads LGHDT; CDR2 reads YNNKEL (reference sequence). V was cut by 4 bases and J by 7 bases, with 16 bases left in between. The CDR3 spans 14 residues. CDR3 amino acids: CASSRALRPGGYTF. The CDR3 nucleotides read TGTGCCAGCAGCCGAGCCCTTCGGCCCGGTGGCTACACCTTC.

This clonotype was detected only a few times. The CDR3 region has the DNA TGTGCCAGCAATTCACGGACAGTGCAACCCGGGGAGCTGTTTTTT. This encodes CASNSRTVQPGELFF. The J gene is TRBJ2-2, the V gene TRBV6-2 or TRBV6-3, with a weak D call TRBD1 (6 bases). The CDR3 loop spans 15 amino acids. V lost 7 bases to trimming and J lost 6 bases, with 18 bases between them. Germline V CDR1 and CDR2: MNHEY, SVGEGT.

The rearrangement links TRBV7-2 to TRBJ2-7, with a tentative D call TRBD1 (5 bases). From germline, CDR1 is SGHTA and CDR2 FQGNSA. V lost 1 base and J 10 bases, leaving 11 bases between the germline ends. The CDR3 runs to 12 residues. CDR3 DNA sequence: TGTGCCAGCAGCTTAGACAGGCAATACCAGTACTTC. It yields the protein CASSLDRQYQYF. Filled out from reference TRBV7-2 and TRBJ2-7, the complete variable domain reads GAGVSQSPSNKVTEKGKDVELRCDPISGHTALYWYRQSLGQGLEFLIYFQGNSAPDKSGLPSDRFSAERTGGSVSTLTIQRTQQEDSAVYLCASSLDRQYQYFGPGTRLTVT.

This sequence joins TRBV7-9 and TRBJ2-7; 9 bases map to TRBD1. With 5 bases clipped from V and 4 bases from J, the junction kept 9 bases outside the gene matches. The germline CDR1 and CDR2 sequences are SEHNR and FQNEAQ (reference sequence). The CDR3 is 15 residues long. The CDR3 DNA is TGTGCCAGCAGCCTGGGACAGGGAATTGAGTACGAGCAGTACTTC. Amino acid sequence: CASSLGQGIEYEQYF. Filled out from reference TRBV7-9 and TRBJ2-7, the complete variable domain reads DTGVSQNPRHKITKRGQNVTFRCDPISEHNRLYWYRQTLGQGPEFLTYFQNEAQLEKSRLLSDRFSAERPKGSFSTLEIQRTEQGDSAMYLCASSLGQGIEYEQYFGPGTRLTVT.

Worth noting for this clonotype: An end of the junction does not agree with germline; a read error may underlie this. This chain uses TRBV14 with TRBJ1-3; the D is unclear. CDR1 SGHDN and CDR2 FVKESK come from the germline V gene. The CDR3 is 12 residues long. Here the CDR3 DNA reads TGTGCCAGCAATAGATCTGGAAAGACCATATATTTT. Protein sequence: CASNRSGKTIYF.

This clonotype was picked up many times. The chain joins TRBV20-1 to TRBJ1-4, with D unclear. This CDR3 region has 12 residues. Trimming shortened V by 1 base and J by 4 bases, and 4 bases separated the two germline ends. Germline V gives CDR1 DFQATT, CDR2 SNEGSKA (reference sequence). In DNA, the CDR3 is TGCAGTGCTAGAGGAGTTAATGAAAAACTGTTTTTT. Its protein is CSARGVNEKLFF.

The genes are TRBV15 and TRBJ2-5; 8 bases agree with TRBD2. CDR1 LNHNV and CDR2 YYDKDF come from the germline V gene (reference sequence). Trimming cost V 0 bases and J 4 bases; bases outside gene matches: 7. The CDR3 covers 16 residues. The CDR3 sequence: CATSRDYSGNGETQYF. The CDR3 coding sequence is TGTGCCACCAGCAGAGATTATAGCGGGAACGGAGAGACCCAGTACTTC.

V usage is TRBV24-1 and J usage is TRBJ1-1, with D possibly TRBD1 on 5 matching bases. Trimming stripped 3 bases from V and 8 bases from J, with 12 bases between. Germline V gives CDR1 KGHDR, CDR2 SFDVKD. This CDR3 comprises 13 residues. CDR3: CATSDPSRDEAFF. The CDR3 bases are TGTGCCACCAGTGATCCTAGTCGGGACGAAGCTTTCTTT.

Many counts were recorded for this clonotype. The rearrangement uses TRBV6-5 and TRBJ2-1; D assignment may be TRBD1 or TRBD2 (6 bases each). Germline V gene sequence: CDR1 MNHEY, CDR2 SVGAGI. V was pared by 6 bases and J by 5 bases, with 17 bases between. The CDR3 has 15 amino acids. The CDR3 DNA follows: TGTGCCAGCAGCCGGGAGAGGGGGAGGAACAATGAGCAGTTCTTC. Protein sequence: CASSRERGRNNEQFF.

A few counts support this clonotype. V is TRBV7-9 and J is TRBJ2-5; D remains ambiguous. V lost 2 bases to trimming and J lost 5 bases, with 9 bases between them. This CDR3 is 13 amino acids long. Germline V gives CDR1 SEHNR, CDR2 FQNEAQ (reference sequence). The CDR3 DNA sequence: TGTGCCAGCAGCTTAATGAGGAAGGAGACCCAGTACTTC. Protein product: CASSLMRKETQYF.

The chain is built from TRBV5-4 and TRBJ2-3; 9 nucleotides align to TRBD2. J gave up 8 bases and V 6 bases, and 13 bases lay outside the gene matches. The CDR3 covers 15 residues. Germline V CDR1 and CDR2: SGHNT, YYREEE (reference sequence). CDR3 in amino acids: CASTLRASGIGTQYF. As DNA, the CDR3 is TGTGCCAGCACACTGCGGGCTAGCGGGATTGGTACGCAGTATTTT.

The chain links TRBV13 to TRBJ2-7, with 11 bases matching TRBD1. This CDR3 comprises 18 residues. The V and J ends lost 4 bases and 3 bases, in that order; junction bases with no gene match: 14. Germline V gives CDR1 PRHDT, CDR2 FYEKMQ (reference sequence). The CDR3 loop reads CASSSAFSAGQGVYEQYF. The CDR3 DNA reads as TGTGCCAGCAGCTCGGCCTTTTCAGCGGGACAGGGGGTCTACGAGCAGTACTTC.